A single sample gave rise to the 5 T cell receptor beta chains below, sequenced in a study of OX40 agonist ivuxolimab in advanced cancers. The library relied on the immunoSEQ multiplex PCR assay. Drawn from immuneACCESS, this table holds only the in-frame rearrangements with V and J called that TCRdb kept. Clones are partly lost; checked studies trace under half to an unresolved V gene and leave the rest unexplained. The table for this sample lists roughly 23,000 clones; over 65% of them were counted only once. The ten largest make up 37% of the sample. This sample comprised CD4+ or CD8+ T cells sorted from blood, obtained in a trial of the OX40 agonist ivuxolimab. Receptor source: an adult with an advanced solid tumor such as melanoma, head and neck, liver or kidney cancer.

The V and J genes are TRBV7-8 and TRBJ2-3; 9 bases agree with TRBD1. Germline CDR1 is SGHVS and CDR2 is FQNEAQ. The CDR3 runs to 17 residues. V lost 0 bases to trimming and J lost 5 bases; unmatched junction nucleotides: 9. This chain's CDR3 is CASSLADRGVLGDTQYF. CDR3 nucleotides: TGTGCCAGCAGCTTAGCCGACAGGGGGGTTTTAGGAGATACGCAGTATTTT.

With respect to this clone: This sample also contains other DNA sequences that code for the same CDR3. DNA for the CDR3: TGTGCCAGCAGCTCGCTCGCGGGGACTCCGGCATACAATGAGCAGTTCTTC. Protein: CASSSLAGTPAYNEQFF. J is TRBJ2-1 and V is TRBV7-7, with D possibly being TRBD2 (6 bases). Per germline, CDR1 SSHAT and CDR2 FNYEAQ (reference sequence). The CDR3 has 17 residues. V dropped 4 bases and J dropped 4 bases, with 20 bases sitting between them. The variable domain in full, with the rest retrieved from reference TRBV7-7 and TRBJ2-1, is GAGVSQSPRYKVTKRGQDVTLRCDPISSHATLYWYQQALGQGPEFLTYFNYEAQPDKSGLPSDRFSAERPEGSISTLTIQRTEQRDSAMYRCASSSLAGTPAYNEQFFGPGTRLTVL.

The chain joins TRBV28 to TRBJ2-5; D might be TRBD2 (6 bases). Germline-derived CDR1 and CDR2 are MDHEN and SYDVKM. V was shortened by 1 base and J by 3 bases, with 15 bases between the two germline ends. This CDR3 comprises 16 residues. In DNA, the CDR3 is TGTGCCAGCAGTTTATCCTTCACTGGAGGGAAAGAGACCCAGTACTTC. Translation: CASSLSFTGGKETQYF.

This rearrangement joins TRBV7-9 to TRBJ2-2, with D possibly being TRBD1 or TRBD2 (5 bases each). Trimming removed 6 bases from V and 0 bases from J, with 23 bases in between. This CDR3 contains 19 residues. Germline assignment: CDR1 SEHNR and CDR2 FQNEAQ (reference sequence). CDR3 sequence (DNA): TGTGCCAGCAGTTTCCTCGCAGGGACGTCTTCTCCGAACACCGGGGAGCTGTTTTTT. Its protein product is CASSFLAGTSSPNTGELFF.

The CDR3 DNA sequence: TGTGCCAGCAGTGTCACCGGGATAAGCTCCTATAATTCACCCCTCCACTTT. This codes for CASSVTGISSYNSPLHF. The chain employs TRBV6-1 and TRBJ1-6; no clear D. This CDR3 has 17 amino acids. Trimming left V 4 bases short and J 0 bases short, with 13 bases between. Germline-derived CDR1 and CDR2 are MNHNS and SASEGT.